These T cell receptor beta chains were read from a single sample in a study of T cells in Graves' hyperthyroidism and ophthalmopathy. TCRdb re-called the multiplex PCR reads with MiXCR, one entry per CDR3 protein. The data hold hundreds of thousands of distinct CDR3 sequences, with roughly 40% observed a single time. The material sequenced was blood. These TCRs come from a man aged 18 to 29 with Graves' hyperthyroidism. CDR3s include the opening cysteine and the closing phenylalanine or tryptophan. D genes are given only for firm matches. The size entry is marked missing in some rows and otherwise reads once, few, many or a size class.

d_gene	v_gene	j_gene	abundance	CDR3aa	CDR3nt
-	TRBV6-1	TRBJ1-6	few	CASSEVWEYNSPLHF	TGTGCCAGCAGTGAAGTCTGGGAGTATAATTCACCCCTCCACTTT
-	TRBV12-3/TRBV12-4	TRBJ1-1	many	CASSLLGPANTEAFF	TGTGCCAGCAGTCTCTTGGGACCGGCGAACACTGAAGCTTTCTTT
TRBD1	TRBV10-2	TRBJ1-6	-	CASLAGTAYSPLHF	TGCGCCAGCTTGGCAGGGACAGCCTATTCACCCCTCCACTTT
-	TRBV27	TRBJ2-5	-	CASSSGQTVQETQYF	TGTGCCAGCAGTTCGGGTCAGACAGTCCAAGAGACCCAGTACTTC
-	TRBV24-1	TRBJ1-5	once	CASSLSGPTNQPQHF	TGTGCCAGCAGTCTCTCGGGACCCACAAATCAGCCCCAGCATTTT
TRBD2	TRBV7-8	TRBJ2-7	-	CASSHISSGGSYEQYF	TGTGCCAGCAGCCACATCTCCAGCGGGGGCTCCTACGAGCAGTACTTC
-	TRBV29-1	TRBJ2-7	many	CSATGNTYEQYF	TGCAGCGCAACAGGGAACACCTACGAGCAGTACTTC
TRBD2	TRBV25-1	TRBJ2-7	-	CASSAPGLAAAYEQYF	TGTGCCAGCAGTGCCCCTGGACTAGCGGCAGCCTACGAGCAGTACTTC
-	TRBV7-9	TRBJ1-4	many	CASSSWTVPEKLFF	TGTGCCAGCAGTTCCTGGACTGTCCCCGAAAAACTGTTTTTT
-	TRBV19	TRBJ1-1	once	CASSQGGARGNTEAFF	TGTGCCAGCAGCCAAGGGGGAGCCAGGGGGAACACTGAAGCTTTCTTT
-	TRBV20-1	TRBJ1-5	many	CSARTRQPQHF	TGCAGTGCTAGGACCAGGCAGCCCCAGCATTTT
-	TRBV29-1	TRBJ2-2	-	CSVDGELFF	TGCAGCGTTGACGGGGAGCTGTTTTTT
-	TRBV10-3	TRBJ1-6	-	CASSLTGRSYNSLLHF	TGTGCCAGCAGCCTCACAGGCCGCTCCTATAATTCACTCCTCCACTTT
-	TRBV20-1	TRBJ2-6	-	CSAGDGPFRGASGANVLTF	TGCAGTGCTGGCGATGGACCATTCAGGGGAGCCTCTGGGGCCAACGTCCTGACTTTC
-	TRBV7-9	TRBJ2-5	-	CASSPPRDSAGETQYF	TGTGCCAGCAGCCCGCCGAGGGACAGCGCGGGGGAGACCCAGTACTTC
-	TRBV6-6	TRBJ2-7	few	CASSYSRGGNEQYF	TGTGCCAGCAGTTACTCGAGGGGGGGAAACGAGCAGTACTTC
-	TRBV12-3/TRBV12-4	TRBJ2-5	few	CASSLSPEQETQYF	TGTGCCAGCAGTTTATCACCCGAACAAGAGACCCAGTACTTC
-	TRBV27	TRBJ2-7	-	CASSLSDSSPYEQYF	TGTGCCAGCAGTTTAAGTGACTCCAGCCCCTACGAGCAGTACTTC
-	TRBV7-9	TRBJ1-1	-	CASSQDQQWVATEAFF	TGTGCCAGCAGCCAAGATCAGCAGTGGGTGGCCACTGAAGCTTTCTTT
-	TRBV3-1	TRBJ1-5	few	CASSHPDRRGYQPQHF	TGTGCCAGCAGCCACCCCGACAGGAGGGGTTATCAGCCCCAGCATTTT
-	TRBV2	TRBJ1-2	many	CASSDPLYGYTF	TGTGCCAGCAGTGATCCGCTCTATGGCTACACCTTC
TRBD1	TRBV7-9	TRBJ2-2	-	CASSLDPGGLSGELFF	TGTGCCAGCAGCTTAGACCCAGGGGGCTTGTCCGGGGAGCTGTTTTTT
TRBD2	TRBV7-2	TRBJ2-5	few	CASSSPTSGVQETQYF	TGTGCCAGCAGCTCGCCCACTAGCGGGGTCCAAGAGACCCAGTACTTC
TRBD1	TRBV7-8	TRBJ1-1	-	CASSLGTGGLDTEAFF	TGTGCCAGCAGCTTAGGGACAGGGGGCTTGGACACTGAAGCTTTCTTT
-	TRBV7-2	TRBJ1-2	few	CASSPRGGNYGYTF	TGTGCCAGCAGCCCCAGGGGAGGTAACTATGGCTACACCTTC
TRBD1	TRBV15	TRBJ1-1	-	CATSGDRDEAFF	TGTGCCACCAGCGGGGACAGGGATGAAGCTTTCTTT
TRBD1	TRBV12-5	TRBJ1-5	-	CASSSGQGAPNQPQHF	TGTGCCAGCAGCTCGGGACAGGGGGCTCCCAATCAGCCCCAGCATTTT
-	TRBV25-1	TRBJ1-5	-	CASTPGVYSNQPQHF	TGTGCCAGCACCCCCGGGGTCTATAGCAATCAGCCCCAGCATTTT
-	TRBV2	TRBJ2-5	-	CASSVEWGTQHF	TGTGCCAGCAGCGTAGAATGGGGGACCCAGCACTTC
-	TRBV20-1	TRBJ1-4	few	CSATRAPLNEKLFF	TGCAGTGCTACCCGGGCCCCTTTAAATGAAAAACTGTTTTTT
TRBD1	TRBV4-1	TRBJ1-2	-	CASSQDREDGYTF	TGCGCCAGCAGCCAGGACAGGGAAGATGGCTACACCTTC
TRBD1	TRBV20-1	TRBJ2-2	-	CSTRADRENTGELFF	TGCAGTACTAGAGCCGACAGGGAGAACACCGGGGAGCTGTTTTTT
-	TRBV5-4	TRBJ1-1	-	CASSLDYKPNTEAFF	TGTGCCAGCAGCCTGGACTACAAGCCGAACACTGAAGCTTTCTTT
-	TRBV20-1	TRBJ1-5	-	CSARGGGDTQPQHF	TGCAGTGCCAGAGGGGGAGGGGACACTCAGCCCCAGCATTTT
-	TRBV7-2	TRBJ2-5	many	CASSLSHRARETQYF	TGTGCCAGCAGCTTATCCCACAGGGCTAGGGAGACCCAGTACTTC
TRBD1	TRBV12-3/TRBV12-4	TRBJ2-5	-	CASSDGQGGQETQYF	TGTGCCAGTAGCGACGGACAGGGCGGACAAGAGACCCAGTACTTC
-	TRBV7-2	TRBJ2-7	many	CASSSLGADLYEQYF	TGTGCCAGCAGCTCTTTAGGGGCGGACCTATACGAGCAGTACTTC
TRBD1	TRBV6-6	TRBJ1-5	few	CASSWRLRDRANQPQHF	TGTGCCAGCAGTTGGAGACTCCGGGACAGGGCCAATCAGCCCCAGCATTTT
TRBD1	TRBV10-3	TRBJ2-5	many	CAISDGTGTAQETQYF	TGTGCCATCAGTGATGGAACCGGGACAGCGCAAGAGACCCAGTACTTC
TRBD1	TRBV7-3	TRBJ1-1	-	CASSIDRENEAFF	TGTGCCAGCAGCATTGACAGGGAGAATGAAGCTTTCTTT
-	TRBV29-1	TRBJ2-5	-	CSVGGTPYQETQYF	TGCAGCGTCGGCGGGACCCCTTACCAAGAGACCCAGTACTTC
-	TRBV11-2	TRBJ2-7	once	CASSLHPISDYEQYF	TGTGCCAGCAGCTTACATCCGATATCGGACTACGAGCAGTACTTC
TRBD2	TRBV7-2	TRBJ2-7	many	CASNQLAGLYEQYF	TGTGCCAGCAACCAACTAGCGGGTCTCTACGAGCAGTACTTC
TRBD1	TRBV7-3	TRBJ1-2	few	CASSSQTGRNGYTF	TGTGCCAGCAGCTCACAGACAGGGAGGAACGGCTACACCTTC
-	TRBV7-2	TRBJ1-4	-	CASALTRTGNEKLFF	TGTGCCAGCGCCCTAACCCGAACTGGGAATGAAAAACTGTTTTTT
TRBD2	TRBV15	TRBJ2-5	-	CATSSYQTSQGTQYF	TGTGCCACCAGCAGCTACCAGACTAGCCAGGGGACCCAGTACTTC
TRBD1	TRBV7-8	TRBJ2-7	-	CASSSQGQGPLYEQYF	TGTGCCAGCAGCTCCCAGGGACAGGGGCCCCTCTACGAGCAGTACTTC
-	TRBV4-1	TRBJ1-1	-	CASSQDSGGEAFF	TGCGCCAGCAGCCAAGATTCGGGCGGTGAAGCTTTCTTT
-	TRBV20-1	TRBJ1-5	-	CSASTGGRETQHF	TGCAGTGCTTCGACTGGCGGCCGGGAGACCCAGCATTTT
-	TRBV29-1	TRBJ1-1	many	CSASDGPRNTEAFF	TGCAGCGCTTCGGACGGACCTAGAAACACTGAAGCTTTCTTT
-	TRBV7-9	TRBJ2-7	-	CASSRKDYEQYF	TGTGCCAGCAGCCGGAAAGACTACGAGCAGTACTTC
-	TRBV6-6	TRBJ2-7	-	CASSLEGVAHEQYF	TGTGCCAGCAGTTTGGAGGGAGTGGCCCACGAGCAGTACTTC
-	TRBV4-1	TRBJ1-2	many	CASFGSGYGYTF	TGCGCCAGCTTCGGCAGCGGCTATGGCTACACCTTC
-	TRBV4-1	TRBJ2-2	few	CASSQGDILTGELFF	TGCGCCAGCAGCCAAGGGGACATCCTCACCGGGGAGCTGTTTTTT
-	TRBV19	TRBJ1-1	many	CASSNGRGNTEAFF	TGTGCCAGTAGTAATGGCAGGGGGAACACTGAAGCTTTCTTT
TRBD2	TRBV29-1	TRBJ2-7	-	CSMLAGGEQYF	TGCAGCATGCTAGCGGGAGGCGAGCAGTACTTC
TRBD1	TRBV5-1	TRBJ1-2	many	CASGEGQGANGYTF	TGCGCCAGCGGCGAAGGACAGGGGGCGAACGGCTACACCTTC
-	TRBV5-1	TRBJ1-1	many	CASSFEVNTEAFF	TGCGCCAGCAGCTTTGAAGTGAACACTGAAGCTTTCTTT
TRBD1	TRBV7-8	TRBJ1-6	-	CASSSFISAGGSPLHF	TGTGCCAGCAGCTCTTTCATTAGTGCAGGGGGTTCACCCCTCCACTTT
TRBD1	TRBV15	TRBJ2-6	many	CATSRGPGQYSGANVLTF	TGTGCCACCAGCAGAGGACCGGGACAGTACTCTGGGGCCAACGTCCTGACTTTC